Listed below are T cell receptor beta chains from one sample, sequenced in a study of T cells after somatic rescue of genetic block. Here immunoSEQ multiplex PCR was the method, and the copy in TCRdb shows in-frame clones only, minus some. The top ten clones hold about 3% of a sample with 67,000 or so clones, around 90% of them seen once. The specimen sequenced was peripheral blood mononuclear cells (PBMCs). The origin of the receptors is a man in his thirties or forties. Both conserved end residues are part of each CDR3. Each record gives: J gene, clone size, CDR3 length, V gene, D gene, CDR3 protein, CDR3 DNA. The D gene is left open where the match is weak. Clone size appears in some rows only: once, few, many, or a class for an expanded clone.

J: TRBJ2-3; size: .; length: 16; V: TRBV2; D: .; CDR3: CASGDVGRGFTDTQYF; DNA: TGTGCCAGCGGAGACGTGGGCAGGGGTTTCACAGATACGCAGTATTTT
J: TRBJ2-7; size: .; length: 14; V: TRBV5-4; D: TRBD1; CDR3: CASSKGTVSYEQYF; DNA: TGTGCCAGCAGCAAAGGGACAGTAAGCTACGAGCAGTACTTC
J: TRBJ2-7; size: .; length: 13; V: TRBV7-3; D: .; CDR3: CASSSTGSGEQYF; DNA: TGTGCCAGCAGCTCCACAGGGTCGGGCGAGCAGTACTTC
J: TRBJ1-1; size: .; length: 14; V: TRBV9; D: .; CDR3: CASSVAALNTEAFF; DNA: TGTGCCAGCAGCGTAGCCGCCCTGAACACTGAAGCTTTCTTT
J: TRBJ2-5; size: .; length: 15; V: TRBV10-3; D: .; CDR3: CAISESWQGQETQYF; DNA: TGTGCCATCAGTGAGTCGTGGCAGGGACAAGAGACCCAGTACTTC
J: TRBJ1-1; size: .; length: 12; V: TRBV7-9; D: .; CDR3: CASSLLSTEAFF; DNA: TGTGCCAGCAGCTTGCTCAGCACTGAAGCTTTCTTT
J: TRBJ2-7; size: .; length: 15; V: TRBV10-3; D: .; CDR3: CAIRNNRDIEYEQYF; DNA: TGTGCCATCAGGAACAACCGGGACATAGAATACGAGCAGTACTTC
J: TRBJ2-7; size: .; length: 14; V: TRBV6-6; D: .; CDR3: CASSNQGGFYEQYF; DNA: TGTGCCAGCAGTAACCAGGGCGGGTTCTACGAGCAGTACTTC
J: TRBJ1-4; size: .; length: 14; V: TRBV19; D: TRBD1; CDR3: CASRPGQGDEKLFF; DNA: TGTGCCAGTAGGCCGGGACAGGGTGATGAAAAACTGTTTTTT
J: TRBJ2-7; size: few; length: 16; V: TRBV7-2; D: TRBD2; CDR3: CASSPQASGNSYEQYF; DNA: TGTGCCAGCAGCCCCCAGGCTAGCGGCAACTCCTACGAGCAGTACTTC
J: TRBJ2-1; size: .; length: 11; V: TRBV27; D: .; CDR3: CASSFYNEQFF; DNA: TGTGCCAGCAGCTTTTACAATGAGCAGTTCTTC
J: TRBJ2-5; size: once; length: 13; V: TRBV27; D: .; CDR3: CASSLSARETQYF; DNA: TGTGCCAGCAGTTTATCGGCCCGAGAGACCCAGTACTTC
J: TRBJ1-3; size: .; length: 15; V: TRBV27; D: .; CDR3: CASSLNAASGNTIYF; DNA: TGTGCCAGCAGTTTAAACGCAGCCTCTGGAAACACCATATATTTT
J: TRBJ2-6; size: .; length: 16; V: TRBV11-2; D: .; CDR3: CASSPTVPSGANVLTF; DNA: TGTGCCAGCAGCCCAACTGTGCCCTCTGGGGCCAACGTCCTGACTTTC
J: TRBJ2-5; size: .; length: 13; V: TRBV11-2; D: .; CDR3: CASSLARFETQYF; DNA: TGTGCCAGCAGCTTAGCCAGGTTCGAGACCCAGTACTTC
J: TRBJ2-1; size: few; length: 16; V: TRBV7-2; D: .; CDR3: CASSLFGRSSYNEQFF; DNA: TGTGCCAGCAGCCTGTTCGGGCGGTCCTCCTACAATGAGCAGTTCTTC
J: TRBJ2-3; size: .; length: 16; V: TRBV10-3; D: TRBD2; CDR3: CAISGWTSGSFNTQYF; DNA: TGTGCCATCAGTGGATGGACTAGCGGGAGTTTCAATACGCAGTATTTT
J: TRBJ2-5; size: .; length: 13; V: TRBV5-6; D: TRBD1; CDR3: CASSEQGAKTQYF; DNA: TGTGCCAGCAGCGAGCAGGGGGCGAAGACCCAGTACTTC
J: TRBJ1-2; size: .; length: 12; V: TRBV6-1; D: .; CDR3: CASRGAHYGYTF; DNA: TGTGCCAGCAGAGGGGCCCATTACGGCTACACCTTC
J: TRBJ1-2; size: once; length: 15; V: TRBV18; D: .; CDR3: CASSPQVGDNYGYTF; DNA: TGTGCCAGCTCACCTCAGGTCGGCGACAACTATGGCTACACCTTC
J: TRBJ2-3; size: .; length: 16; V: TRBV21-1; D: .; CDR3: CASSKNLAGGTDTQYF; DNA: TGTGCCAGCAGCAAAAATCTAGCGGGAGGCACAGATACGCAGTATTTT
J: TRBJ1-2; size: .; length: 11; V: TRBV29-1; D: .; CDR3: CSVESAGGYTF; DNA: TGCAGCGTTGAATCGGCGGGTGGCTACACCTTC
J: TRBJ1-1; size: .; length: 12; V: TRBV6-6; D: .; CDR3: CASSYPSPEAFF; DNA: TGTGCCAGCAGTTACCCGAGTCCTGAAGCTTTCTTT
J: TRBJ2-7; size: .; length: 14; V: TRBV28; D: .; CDR3: CASTSGGSSFEQYF; DNA: TGTGCCAGCACCTCGGGCGGGTCGTCCTTCGAGCAGTACTTC
J: TRBJ1-1; size: .; length: 13; V: TRBV2; D: .; CDR3: CASSGGIGTEAFF; DNA: TGTGCCAGCAGTGGCGGGATAGGCACTGAAGCTTTCTTT
J: TRBJ2-5; size: .; length: 15; V: TRBV29-1; D: TRBD2; CDR3: CSPTVRAGGQETQYF; DNA: TGCAGCCCGACGGTTCGGGCGGGGGGGCAAGAGACCCAGTACTTC
J: TRBJ2-7; size: .; length: 14; V: TRBV28; D: .; CDR3: CASTRDGHSYEQYF; DNA: TGTGCCAGCACCCGGGACGGGCACTCCTACGAGCAGTACTTC
J: TRBJ2-1; size: .; length: 12; V: TRBV28; D: .; CDR3: CASRGGLNEQFF; DNA: TGTGCCAGCAGGGGAGGACTTAATGAGCAGTTCTTC
J: TRBJ2-2; size: .; length: 14; V: TRBV5-1; D: TRBD1; CDR3: CASRRDSHAGELFF; DNA: TGCGCCAGCAGACGGGACAGCCACGCCGGGGAGCTGTTTTTT
J: TRBJ2-2; size: .; length: 13; V: TRBV6-4; D: .; CDR3: CASSATNTGELFF; DNA: TGTGCCAGCAGTGCTACGAACACCGGGGAGCTGTTTTTT
J: TRBJ1-2; size: .; length: 13; V: TRBV19; D: TRBD1; CDR3: CASSMDRGFGYTF; DNA: TGTGCCAGTAGTATGGACAGGGGATTTGGCTACACCTTC
J: TRBJ2-5; size: .; length: 13; V: TRBV11-3; D: TRBD2; CDR3: CASSLTSTETQYF; DNA: TGTGCCAGCAGCCTGACTAGCACAGAGACCCAGTACTTC
J: TRBJ1-4; size: .; length: 20; V: TRBV5-1; D: TRBD1; CDR3: CASSLRGLPLSSTANEKLFF; DNA: TGCGCCAGCAGCTTGAGGGGGCTCCCATTGTCCTCAACTGCTAATGAAAAACTGTTTTTT
J: TRBJ2-3; size: .; length: 15; V: TRBV6-5; D: .; CDR3: CASSYLGGALDTQYF; DNA: TGTGCCAGCAGTTACTTAGGCGGGGCCTTGGATACGCAGTATTTT
J: TRBJ2-2; size: .; length: 15; V: TRBV7-2; D: .; CDR3: CASSLVAGITGELFF; DNA: TGTGCCAGCAGCTTAGTAGCCGGGATCACCGGGGAGCTGTTTTTT
J: TRBJ2-5; size: once; length: 14; V: TRBV4-1; D: .; CDR3: CASSQFLARETQYF; DNA: TGCGCCAGCAGCCAATTTCTAGCTCGGGAGACCCAGTACTTC
J: TRBJ1-4; size: .; length: 12; V: TRBV29-1; D: .; CDR3: CSVRDNNEKLFF; DNA: TGCAGCGTAAGGGACAATAATGAAAAACTGTTTTTT
J: TRBJ2-2; size: .; length: 16; V: TRBV4-2; D: .; CDR3: CASSPQRGESTGELFF; DNA: TGTGCCAGCAGCCCTCAGAGGGGAGAGAGCACCGGGGAGCTGTTTTTT
J: TRBJ1-2; size: .; length: 15; V: TRBV18; D: .; CDR3: CASSPNDSPSVGYTF; DNA: TGTGCCAGCTCACCAAACGACAGCCCCTCAGTTGGCTACACCTTC
J: TRBJ2-2; size: .; length: 12; V: TRBV6-5; D: .; CDR3: CASSRGTGELFF; DNA: TGTGCCAGCAGTAGAGGTACCGGGGAGCTGTTTTTT
J: TRBJ1-1; size: .; length: 13; V: TRBV5-6; D: .; CDR3: CASSARATAEAFF; DNA: TGTGCCAGCAGCGCCCGAGCGACCGCTGAAGCTTTCTTT
J: TRBJ2-7; size: .; length: 13; V: TRBV9; D: TRBD1; CDR3: CASSDGTGYEQYF; DNA: TGTGCCAGCAGCGACGGGACAGGGTACGAGCAGTACTTC
J: TRBJ2-7; size: .; length: 15; V: TRBV7-8; D: TRBD1; CDR3: CASSPRQGRGLEQYF; DNA: TGTGCCAGCAGCCCGAGACAGGGTCGGGGCCTCGAGCAGTACTTC
J: TRBJ2-1; size: .; length: 16; V: TRBV4-1; D: TRBD1; CDR3: CASSQPGTGGHNEQFF; DNA: TGCGCCAGCAGCCAACCCGGGACAGGGGGCCACAATGAGCAGTTCTTC
J: TRBJ1-2; size: .; length: 15; V: TRBV4-2; D: TRBD1; CDR3: CASSQDGGGDYGYTF; DNA: TGTGCCAGCAGCCAAGATGGAGGGGGCGACTATGGCTACACCTTC
J: TRBJ2-7; size: .; length: 13; V: TRBV5-1; D: .; CDR3: CASSLKPNQEQYF; DNA: TGCGCCAGCAGCTTGAAGCCCAACCAAGAGCAGTACTTC
J: TRBJ2-7; size: .; length: 15; V: TRBV6-5; D: .; CDR3: CASSYSGLSRDEQYF; DNA: TGTGCCAGCAGTTACTCCGGGCTGTCGCGGGACGAGCAGTACTTC
J: TRBJ1-5; size: .; length: 11; V: TRBV19; D: .; CDR3: CAQRWGQPQHF; DNA: TGTGCCCAGAGGTGGGGTCAGCCCCAGCATTTT
J: TRBJ2-5; size: .; length: 16; V: TRBV4-2; D: .; CDR3: CASSPSTGASQETQYF; DNA: TGTGCCAGCAGCCCCTCGACGGGGGCGAGTCAAGAGACCCAGTACTTC
J: TRBJ1-6; size: .; length: 15; V: TRBV11-2; D: TRBD1; CDR3: CASSGTTGGGSPLHF; DNA: TGTGCCAGCAGCGGAACGACAGGGGGCGGTTCACCCCTCCACTTT
J: TRBJ1-6; size: once; length: 14; V: TRBV18; D: .; CDR3: CASSPEARGSPLHF; DNA: TGTGCCAGCTCACCTGAAGCCCGAGGTTCACCCCTCCACTTT
J: TRBJ2-7; size: .; length: 15; V: TRBV7-2; D: TRBD2; CDR3: CASSTSGGGSYEQYF; DNA: TGTGCCAGCAGCACAAGCGGGGGTGGGTCCTACGAGCAGTACTTC
J: TRBJ2-5; size: .; length: 16; V: TRBV9; D: TRBD2; CDR3: CASSAGTSGRRETQYF; DNA: TGTGCCAGCAGCGCCGGGACTAGCGGGAGGCGGGAGACCCAGTACTTC
J: TRBJ1-3; size: .; length: 18; V: TRBV13; D: .; CDR3: CASSLGQVAGYSGNTIYF; DNA: TGTGCCAGCAGCTTGGGGCAGGTGGCAGGGTACTCTGGAAACACCATATATTTT
J: TRBJ2-1; size: once; length: 12; V: TRBV7-5; D: .; CDR3: CARRGQDNEQFF; DNA: TGTGCCAGAAGGGGACAGGACAATGAGCAGTTCTTC
J: TRBJ2-1; size: .; length: 15; V: TRBV10-2; D: TRBD2; CDR3: CARFPASGHYNEQFF; DNA: TGCGCCAGGTTCCCCGCTAGCGGGCACTACAATGAGCAGTTCTTC
J: TRBJ1-1; size: .; length: 12; V: TRBV19; D: .; CDR3: CATRQANTEAFF; DNA: TGTGCCACAAGACAGGCGAACACTGAAGCTTTCTTT
J: TRBJ2-2; size: .; length: 15; V: TRBV11-2; D: .; CDR3: CASSSGTQLPGELFF; DNA: TGTGCCAGCAGCTCCGGGACACAGCTCCCCGGGGAGCTGTTTTTT
J: TRBJ2-1; size: .; length: 13; V: TRBV6-5; D: TRBD2; CDR3: CASSYVGTMEQFF; DNA: TGTGCCAGCAGTTACGTCGGGACTATGGAGCAGTTCTTC